The next 31 T cell receptor beta chains were all read from a single sample in a study of T cells in Graves' hyperthyroidism and ophthalmopathy. Using RNA transcripts as the source, TCR beta CDR3 regions were amplified. The HTBI primer set drove a first-round RT-PCR of the TCR CDR3. TCRdb independently ran MiXCR on the multiplex PCR reads; one entry per CDR3 protein. Altogether 500,000 to 650,000 distinct CDR3 sequences are present, 20% being singletons, with the ten largest covering around 50%. The sequenced sample consisted of blood. These receptor sequences come from a man in his forties with Graves' ophthalmopathy.

To note about this clonotype: A much more abundant neighbour one base away suggests this may be a read error. The CDR3 region has the DNA TGCGCCAGCAGCTTGACCCGACAGGGTGGTAAGCAGTTCTTC. Its translation: CASSLTRQGGKQFF. The chain recombines TRBV5-1 with TRBJ2-1, with 7 bases identical to TRBD1. Germline CDR1 and CDR2: SGHRS and YFSETQ. V was pared by 1 base and J by 11 bases, with 9 bases of the junction left unmatched. CDR3 length: 14 amino acids.

The table lists this clonotype with a few counts. The V gene is TRBV3-1, the J gene TRBJ2-3; D may be TRBD2 (5 bases). The ends were cut back, 0 bases at V and 1 base at J, with 17 bases in the middle. This CDR3 region has 18 residues. Looked up from germline, CDR1 is LGHDT and CDR2 is YNNKEL (reference sequence). CDR3 DNA sequence: TGTGCCAGCAGCCAAGATCGAAGCAGAGGGTGGGGCACAGATACGCAGTATTTT. This sequence encodes CASSQDRSRGWGTDTQYF.

Many counts were recorded for this clonotype. The V gene is TRBV6-2 or TRBV6-3, the J gene TRBJ2-7; perhaps TRBD1 as D (6 bases). CDR3 length: 12 amino acids. The germline V gene encodes CDR1 MNHEY and CDR2 SVGEGT. Trimming stripped 8 bases from V and 3 bases from J, with 11 bases between. Here the CDR3 reads CASLGGVYEQYF. In DNA, the CDR3 is TGTGCCAGCCTAGGGGGTGTCTACGAGCAGTACTTC.

At least ten counts were recorded for this clonotype. This chain uses TRBV7-9 with TRBJ2-7; D uncertain. The CDR3 extends over 15 amino acids. The ends were cut back, 0 bases at V and 4 bases at J, with 13 bases in the middle. Germline V gives CDR1 SEHNR, CDR2 FQNEAQ (reference sequence). The CDR3 loop is CASSLAGTSLYEQYF. DNA for the CDR3: TGTGCCAGCAGCTTAGCGGGAACCAGCCTGTACGAGCAGTACTTC.

This clonotype was seen only a few times. The chain has TRBV3-1 and TRBJ1-1; the D gene is possibly TRBD1 (5 bases). The length of the CDR3 is 13 residues. In germline, CDR1 is LGHDT, CDR2 YNNKEL (reference sequence). Trimming took off 5 bases at V and 10 bases at J, with 17 bases between the two ends. The CDR3 DNA is TGTGCCAGCAGCGAAAAGGGGTTTGGTTCAGCTTTCTTT. Protein: CASSEKGFGSAFF.

The chain links TRBV10-3 to TRBJ1-2, with D maybe TRBD1 (5 bases). With 3 bases removed from V and 1 base from J, the gap between germline ends came to 15 bases. The CDR3 runs 16 residues. Germline CDR1 is ENHRY and CDR2 is SYGVKD. For the CDR3, the DNA is TGTGCCATCAGTGATCAGGGCAGGAGTTTTAACTATGGCTACACCTTC. It encodes CAISDQGRSFNYGYTF.

This chain joins TRBV5-1 and TRBJ2-2; D is uncertain. V was shortened by 4 bases and J by 6 bases, with 7 bases between the two germline ends. CDR3 length equals 12 residues. The germline gives CDR1 SGHRS, CDR2 YFSETQ. The DNA for the CDR3 is TGCGCCAGCAGCGTTCCGGCCGGGGAGCTGTTTTTT. It is translated as CASSVPAGELFF.

CDR3 in DNA: TGCGCCAGCAGTTCGGACAGGGGCGAAGAGACCCAGTACTTC. Its translation: CASSSDRGEETQYF. The V and J genes are TRBV5-1 and TRBJ2-5; 9 bases line up with TRBD1. V was clipped by 5 bases and J by 3 bases; unmatched bases: 5. Germline V gene data show CDR1 as SGHRS and CDR2 as YFSETQ. The length of the CDR3 is 14 residues.

The chain carries TRBV6-1 and TRBJ1-5; D possibly corresponds to TRBD1 (5 bases). The CDR3 totals 13 residues. Trimming cost V 0 bases and J 7 bases, with 7 bases left between them. From germline, CDR1 is MNHNS and CDR2 SASEGT. In nucleotides, the CDR3 is TGTGCCAGCAGTGAAGCCAGGGACCAGCCCCAGCATTTT. It specifies CASSEARDQPQHF.

Only a few counts were recorded for this clonotype. The V call is TRBV4-1, the J call TRBJ1-1, with a possible D match to TRBD1 (6 bases). This CDR3 is built from 14 residues. The V gene lost 3 bases and the J gene lost 5 bases, with 13 bases spanning the gap. Germline lookup yields CDR1 MGHRA and CDR2 YSYEKL. CDR3 bases: TGCGCCAGCAGCCATCCCCGAGGGGGGACTGAAGCTTTCTTT. Translated: CASSHPRGGTEAFF.

The CDR3 nucleotides are TGTGCCAGCAGCTCAACCCAGGGATACGAGCAGTACTTC. Translated: CASSSTQGYEQYF. The V and J genes are TRBV5-6 and TRBJ2-7; tentatively, D is TRBD1 (5 bases). With 3 bases removed from V and 4 bases from J, the gap between germline ends came to 11 bases. CDR3 length: 13 residues. In germline, CDR1 is SGHDT, CDR2 YYEEEE.

The V call is TRBV3-1, the J call TRBJ2-1; unclear D gene. Germline CDR1 and CDR2: LGHDT and YNNKEL (reference sequence). With 3 bases removed from V and 10 bases from J, the gap between germline ends came to 7 bases. CDR3 size: 11 residues. The CDR3 sequence: CASSHNYEQFF. The CDR3 nucleotides are TGTGCCAGCAGCCATAACTACGAGCAGTTCTTC.

This clonotype was counted at least ten times. The rearrangement joins TRBV6-2 or TRBV6-3 to TRBJ2-1; 8 positions match TRBD2. With 8 bases clipped from V and 5 bases from J, the junction kept 5 bases outside the gene matches. The CDR3 contains 13 residues. Germline V gene lookup returns CDR1 MNHEY and CDR2 SVGEGT. The CDR3 nucleotides read TGTGCCAGCCACCGGGAGGGCCACAATGAGCAGTTCTTC. It yields the protein CASHREGHNEQFF.

This clonotype was seen only a few times. The chain combines TRBV7-9 with TRBJ1-1; weak D call: TRBD1 (6 bases). The CDR3 spans 16 residues. Germline lookup yields CDR1 SEHNR and CDR2 FQNEAQ (reference sequence). V lost 5 bases to trimming and J lost 1 base, with 17 bases between them. CDR3 sequence: CASSANQQGWNTEAFF. The CDR3 DNA reads as TGTGCCAGCAGCGCCAACCAACAGGGCTGGAACACTGAAGCTTTCTTT.

This clonotype was picked up a small number of times. This chain connects TRBV12-3 or TRBV12-4 to TRBJ2-2; no firm D call. The CDR3 has 15 amino acids. The V and J ends lost 6 bases and 1 base respectively, with 12 bases between them. CDR3 coding DNA: TGTGCCAGCAGAAACCGCCAACAGAACACCGGGGAGCTGTTTTTT. Encoded protein: CASRNRQQNTGELFF.

The rearrangement joins TRBV20-1 to TRBJ1-2; weak D call: TRBD1 (6 bases). This CDR3 region has 16 residues. Germline CDR1 reads DFQATT; CDR2 reads SNEGSKA (reference sequence). Deletions cut 0 bases from V and 4 bases from J, with 18 bases between. The CDR3 is CSARDLDSSYSYGYTF. The CDR3 DNA reads as TGCAGTGCTAGAGATCTGGACAGCTCCTACTCCTATGGCTACACCTTC.

This clonotype was recorded a few times. The CDR3 sequence: CASSQNVNEKLFF. DNA for the CDR3: TGTGCCAGCAGTCAAAACGTGAATGAAAAACTGTTTTTT. The chain carries TRBV28 and TRBJ1-4, with no clear D. In germline, CDR1 is MDHEN, CDR2 SYDVKM. CDR3 length equals 13 residues. V was shortened by 5 bases and J by 5 bases, with 9 bases between the two germline ends.

The rearrangement joins TRBV19 to TRBJ2-5, with 10 bases matching TRBD2. V was clipped by 6 bases and J by 3 bases; unmatched bases: 10. The CDR3 covers 16 residues. Germline CDR1 reads LNHDA; CDR2 reads SQIVND (reference sequence). The CDR3, as DNA: TGTGCCAGTAGCCAAGGTAGCGGGGGGCCCGAAGAGACCCAGTACTTC. Protein sequence: CASSQGSGGPEETQYF.

A few counts support this clonotype. The V gene is TRBV28, the J gene TRBJ1-1; TRBD1 is a possible D gene (5 bases). CDR1 MDHEN and CDR2 SYDVKM come from the germline V gene. CDR3 length: 15 residues. Trimming removed 0 bases from V and 1 base from J, with 9 bases in between. CDR3 residues: CASSLWGDSNTEAFF. In DNA form, the CDR3 reads TGTGCCAGCAGTTTATGGGGGGATTCGAACACTGAAGCTTTCTTT.

The CDR3 nucleotides read TGTGCCAGCAGCTTGGAGGGGGCCTACACCGGGGAGCTGTTTTTT. Its translation is CASSLEGAYTGELFF. The gene calls are TRBV11-2 and TRBJ2-2; D is possibly TRBD1 (7 bases). V lost 3 bases and J 3 bases, leaving 11 bases between the germline ends. In germline, CDR1 is SGHAT, CDR2 FQNNGV. The CDR3 has 15 residues.

In this sample, this clonotype turned up once. The rearrangement links TRBV11-2 to TRBJ1-1; tentatively, D is TRBD1 (6 bases). This CDR3 is 16 amino acids long. Germline V CDR1 and CDR2: SGHAT, FQNNGV. V was pared by 2 bases and J by 0 bases, with 13 bases between. CDR3 nucleotides: TGTGCCAGCAGCTTATACGGGGGCCAAATGAACACTGAAGCTTTCTTT. This codes for CASSLYGGQMNTEAFF.

The sample holds many counts of this clonotype. This chain links TRBV12-5 with TRBJ1-6; D is uncertain. Per the germline V gene, CDR1 is LGHNT and CDR2 is FRNRAP. The CDR3 spans 17 residues. V lost 7 bases, J lost 2 bases, and 18 bases lay in between. The CDR3 nucleotides read TGTGCTAGTGCCCCGTCGGCAGTGGGTACCTATAATTCACCCCTCCACTTT. Protein sequence: CASAPSAVGTYNSPLHF.

The genes are TRBV30 and TRBJ1-5; D not certain. With 7 bases removed from V and 0 bases from J, the gap between germline ends came to 13 bases. CDR3 size: 14 residues. Germline V gene lookup returns CDR1 GTSNPN and CDR2 SVGIG (reference sequence). CDR3 sequence: CAFARDYSNQPQHF. The CDR3 nucleotides read TGTGCCTTTGCCCGGGATTATAGCAATCAGCCCCAGCATTTT. The full variable domain, completed using reference TRBV30 and TRBJ1-5, is SQTIHQWPATLVQPVGSPLSLECTVEGTSNPNLYWYRQAAGRGLQLLFYSVGIGQISSEVPQNLSASRPQDRQFILSSKKLLLSDSGFYLCAFARDYSNQPQHFGDGTRLSIL.

This clonotype was seen ten or more times. V usage is TRBV2 and J usage is TRBJ2-1, with D possibly being TRBD2 (6 bases). The V and J ends lost 6 bases and 2 bases respectively, with 14 bases between them. The CDR3 contains 15 residues. CDR1 and CDR2 from the germline V gene are SNHLY and FYNNEI. Here the CDR3 DNA reads TGTGCCAGCAGCTTAAGACTAGGGACCTACAATGAGCAGTTCTTC. Its translation: CASSLRLGTYNEQFF.

Details on this clonotype: A clone one base away is much larger, so this may be a read error. V usage is TRBV5-1 and J usage is TRBJ1-2, with D tentatively TRBD1 (6 bases). The CDR3 has 18 residues. Germline V gene sequence: CDR1 SGHRS, CDR2 YFSETQ. V gave up 4 bases and J gave up 4 bases, with 26 bases separating them. DNA for the CDR3: TGCGCCAGCAGCGTGACTTTCGAGCGACTGGGGGCTGGCTATGGCTACACCTTC. It codes for CASSVTFERLGAGYGYTF.

J is TRBJ2-1 and V is TRBV10-3; unclear D gene. The CDR3 has 17 amino acids. Germline CDR1 and CDR2: ENHRY and SYGVKD. V was trimmed by 0 bases and J by 7 bases, leaving 19 bases between them. The CDR3 here is CAISESGWMSARNEQFF. The CDR3 nucleotides read TGTGCCATCAGTGAGTCAGGGTGGATGAGTGCTAGGAATGAGCAGTTCTTC.

The rearrangement links TRBV7-9 to TRBJ2-6; D not resolved. V lost 3 bases, J lost 0 bases, and 6 bases lay in between. CDR1 and CDR2 from the germline V gene are SEHNR and FQNEAQ (reference sequence). This CDR3 has 15 residues. The CDR3, as DNA: TGTGCCAGCAGCTTTACAGTCTCTGGGGCCAACGTCCTGACTTTC. Translation: CASSFTVSGANVLTF.

This sequence joins TRBV5-6 and TRBJ2-7, with 13 bases that match TRBD2. The V segment lost 0 bases and the J segment 0 bases; nucleotides outside the gene matches: 6. This CDR3 region has 18 residues. CDR1 and CDR2 from the germline V gene are SGHDT and YYEEEE. The CDR3 loop reads CASSLAVGTSGISYEQYF. Written as DNA, the CDR3 is TGTGCCAGCAGCTTGGCTGTCGGGACTAGCGGGATCTCCTACGAGCAGTACTTC.

This clonotype was picked up a small number of times. The V and J genes are TRBV6-1 and TRBJ2-1; 10 positions match TRBD2. CDR1 is MNHNS and CDR2 is SASEGT in the germline V gene. J was trimmed by 3 bases and V by 7 bases; bases with no gene match: 3. This CDR3 is built from 14 residues. The CDR3 protein is CASTTSGVYNEQFF. DNA for the CDR3: TGTGCCAGCACTACTAGCGGGGTCTACAATGAGCAGTTCTTC.

This clonotype was recorded at least ten times. J is TRBJ2-7 and V is TRBV2; the D is unclear. Germline lookup yields CDR1 SNHLY and CDR2 FYNNEI. The length of the CDR3 is 13 residues. The germline V and J ends were trimmed by 8 bases and 0 bases, with 11 bases remaining between them. Here the CDR3 DNA reads TGTGCCAGCCAAATCCATCTCTCCTACGAGCAGTACTTC. Its protein is CASQIHLSYEQYF.

The count of this clonotype is one. V is TRBV4-3 and J is TRBJ1-5, with D possibly TRBD1 on 5 matching bases. There are 15 residues in the CDR3. V was trimmed by 1 base and J by 4 bases, leaving 11 bases between them. The germline V gene encodes CDR1 LGHNA and CDR2 YSLEER. Here the CDR3 reads CASSQGQTENQPQHF. The DNA for the CDR3 is TGCGCCAGCAGCCAAGGTCAGACAGAAAATCAGCCCCAGCATTTT.